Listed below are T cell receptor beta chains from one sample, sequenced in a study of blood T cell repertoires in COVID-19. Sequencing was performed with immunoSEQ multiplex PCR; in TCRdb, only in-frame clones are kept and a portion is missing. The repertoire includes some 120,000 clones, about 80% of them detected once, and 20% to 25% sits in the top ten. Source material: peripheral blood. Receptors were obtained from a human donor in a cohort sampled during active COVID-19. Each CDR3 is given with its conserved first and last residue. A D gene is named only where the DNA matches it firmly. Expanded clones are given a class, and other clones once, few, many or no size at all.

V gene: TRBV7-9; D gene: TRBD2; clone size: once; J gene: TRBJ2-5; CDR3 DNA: TGTGCCAGCCTCCTCGGGGGGGCTGAGGGGACCCAGTACTTC; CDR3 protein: CASLLGGAEGTQYF
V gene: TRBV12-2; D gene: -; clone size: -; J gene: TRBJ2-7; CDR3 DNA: TGTGCAAGTCGCAGGGGACAGGGGATTATCTACGAGCAGTACTTC; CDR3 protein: CASRRGQGIIYEQYF
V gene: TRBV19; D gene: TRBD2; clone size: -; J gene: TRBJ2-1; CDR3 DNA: TGTGCCAGTAGCTACAATCTGGGGACTAGCGGGCACAAGCAGTTCTTC; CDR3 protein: CASSYNLGTSGHKQFF
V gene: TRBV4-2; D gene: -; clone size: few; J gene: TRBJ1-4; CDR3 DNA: TGTGCCAGCAGCCAATCCTACCAGGGGCCGGGGGGTAATGAAAAACTGTTTTTT; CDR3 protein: CASSQSYQGPGGNEKLFF
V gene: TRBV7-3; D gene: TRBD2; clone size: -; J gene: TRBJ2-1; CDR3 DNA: TGTGCCAGCAGCTCGGGACTAGCGGGAACCAATGAGCAGTTCTTC; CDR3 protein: CASSSGLAGTNEQFF
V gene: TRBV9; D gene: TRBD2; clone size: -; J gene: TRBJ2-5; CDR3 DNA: TGTGCCAGCAGCGTAGGTAGCGGGGGGGCCGGGCAAGAGACCCAGTACTTC; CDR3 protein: CASSVGSGGAGQETQYF
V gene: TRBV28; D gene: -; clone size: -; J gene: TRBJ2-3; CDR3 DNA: TGTGCAGTGGGGGCAATCACAGATACGCAGTATTTT; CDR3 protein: CAVGAITDTQYF
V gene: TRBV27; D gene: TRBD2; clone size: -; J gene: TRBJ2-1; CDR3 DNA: TGTGCCAGCAGTTTAAGCGGGGGGGCTAGAAATGAGCAGTTCTTC; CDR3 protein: CASSLSGGARNEQFF
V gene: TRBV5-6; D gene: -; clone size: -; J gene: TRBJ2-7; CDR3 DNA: TGTGCCAGCAGCTTGTTCCGGGATGGCTTCAGAGACGAGCAGTACTTC; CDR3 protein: CASSLFRDGFRDEQYF
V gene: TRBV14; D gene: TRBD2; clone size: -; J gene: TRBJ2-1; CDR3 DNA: TGTGCCAGCAGCCAAGAGCGGATTGGCGGGGGCTACAATGAGCAGTTCTTC; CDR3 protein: CASSQERIGGGYNEQFF
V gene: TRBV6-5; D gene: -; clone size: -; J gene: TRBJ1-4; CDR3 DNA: TGTGCCAGCAGTAAGGAGGGCTCGGAAAAACTGTTTTTT; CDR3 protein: CASSKEGSEKLFF
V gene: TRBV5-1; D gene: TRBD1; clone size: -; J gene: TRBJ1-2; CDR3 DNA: TGCGCCAGCAGCTTGGAAGGTAGGACAGGGAGCGGCTACACCTTC; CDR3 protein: CASSLEGRTGSGYTF
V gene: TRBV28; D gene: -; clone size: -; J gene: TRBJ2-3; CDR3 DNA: TGTGCCAGCAGCCAACAATGGGATACGCAGTATTTT; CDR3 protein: CASSQQWDTQYF
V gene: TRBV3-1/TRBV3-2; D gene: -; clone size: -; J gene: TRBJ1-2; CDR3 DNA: TGTGCCAGCAGCCAGGGTCGTACGGGTGGCTACACCTTC; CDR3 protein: CASSQGRTGGYTF
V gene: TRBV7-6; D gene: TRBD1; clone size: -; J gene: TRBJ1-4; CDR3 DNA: TGTGCCAGCAGCATGGGACAGATCACAACTAATGAAAAACTGTTTTTT; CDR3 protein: CASSMGQITTNEKLFF
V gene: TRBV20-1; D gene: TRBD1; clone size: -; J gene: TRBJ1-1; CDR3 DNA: TGCAGGGGACAGGGGCCTGAAGCTTTCTTT; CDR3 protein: CRGQGPEAFF
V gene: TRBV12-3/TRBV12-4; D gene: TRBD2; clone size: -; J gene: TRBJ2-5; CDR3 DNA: TGTGCCAGCAGTTCGGGACTAAGGGAGACCCAGTACTTC; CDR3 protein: CASSSGLRETQYF
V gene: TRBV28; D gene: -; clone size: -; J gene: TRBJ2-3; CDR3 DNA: TGTGCCAGCAGAGGACAAAAAGGGGCAGATACGCAGTATTTT; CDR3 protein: CASRGQKGADTQYF
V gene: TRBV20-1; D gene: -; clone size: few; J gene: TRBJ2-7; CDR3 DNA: TGCAGTGCCCGAGAGGGCAATAGGCAGTACTTC; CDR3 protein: CSAREGNRQYF
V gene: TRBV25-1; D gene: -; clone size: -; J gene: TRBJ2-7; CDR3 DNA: TGTGCCAGCAGTCCGATGTCCAGCTCCTACGAGCAGTACTTC; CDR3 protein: CASSPMSSSYEQYF
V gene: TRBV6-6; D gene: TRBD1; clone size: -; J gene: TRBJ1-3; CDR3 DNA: TGTGCCAGCAGTGGCGCCGGGACAGGGTCTGGAAACACCATATATTTT; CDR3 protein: CASSGAGTGSGNTIYF
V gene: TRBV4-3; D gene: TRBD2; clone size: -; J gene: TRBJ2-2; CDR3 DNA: TGCGCCAGCAGCCAAAGATCCGGGACTAGCGGGGCCGGGGAGCTGTTTTTT; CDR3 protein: CASSQRSGTSGAGELFF